The clone carrying this TCR beta chain was seen only once. Its antigen is undetermined. The data belong to a study of post-analysis software for immune sequencing data. The wider study: Included among the disease courses, which were recorded for the cohort, were relapsing-remitting, secondary progressive and progressive-relapsing multiple sclerosis.

CDR1 is PRHDT and CDR2 is FYEKMQ in the germline V gene (reference sequence). This CDR3 has 14 residues. The V end lost 5 bases, the J end lost 4 bases, and 14 bases lay between the germline ends. Presence of unique molecular identifiers characterized the TCR beta cDNA libraries. When about 1 to 11 million T cells were used, they gave approximately 450,000 cDNA molecules. TCRdb reprocessed the PCR reads via MiXCR and lists one record per CDR3 protein. Of hundreds of thousands of distinct CDR3 sequences detected, more than 30% appear once; the ten largest clones hold 7.6%. Study results and caveats: Five TRBV segments, including TRBV5-6, TRBV5-1 and TRBV20-1, were more frequent in patients than controls.

The V and J genes are TRBV13 and TRBJ2-5; D may be TRBD1 or TRBD2 (5 bases each). This clonotype was sampled from a girl under 10 years old with multiple sclerosis. Input material: blood. CDR3: CASSAGERGETQYF. For the CDR3, the DNA is TGTGCCAGCAGCGCCGGGGAGAGGGGAGAGACCCAGTACTTC.